A single sample is the source of the 3 T cell receptor beta chains below, sequenced in a study of blood T cell repertoires in COVID-19. TCRdb's table, derived via immunoSEQ multiplex PCR, lists solely in-frame clones and lacks some. Of approximately 150,000 clones listed, around four fifths are singletons. Sequenced: PBMCs or T cells enriched from blood (not recorded which). The origin of the receptors is a woman in her 50s with acute COVID-19.

The chain is built from TRBV6-1 and TRBJ1-2; no clear D gene. The CDR3 has 12 residues. Germline CDR1 reads MNHNS; CDR2 reads SASEGT. Trimming cost V 3 bases and J 6 bases, with 8 bases left between them. The CDR3 region has the DNA TGTGCCAGCAGTGACGGCGGGGATGGCTACACCTTC. Its protein is CASSDGGDGYTF.

This chain connects TRBV19 to TRBJ2-2, with 10 bases fitting TRBD1. Unmatched junction bases numbered 8, after V lost 10 bases and J lost 6 bases. Germline loops: CDR1 LNHDA, CDR2 SQIVND (reference sequence). The CDR3 is 14 amino acids. CDR3 bases: TGTGCCACCCGGGACAGGGGATTCCCCGGGGAGCTGTTTTTT. Protein sequence: CATRDRGFPGELFF.

The chain is built from TRBV19 and TRBJ2-1; a possible D gene is TRBD2 (5 bases). Germline V gives CDR1 LNHDA, CDR2 SQIVND (reference sequence). This CDR3 spans 14 amino acids. Trimming cost V 6 bases and J 3 bases, with 12 bases left between them. CDR3 coding DNA: TGTGCCAGTAGCTTCATCGGGGTCTACAATGAGCAGTTCTTC. It translates to CASSFIGVYNEQFF. The full variable domain, its missing parts supplied by reference TRBV19 and TRBJ2-1, is DGGITQSPKYLFRKEGQNVTLSCEQNLNHDAMYWYRQDPGQGLRLIYYSQIVNDFQKGDIAEGYSVSREKKESFPLTVTSAQKNPTAFYLCASSFIGVYNEQFFGPGTRLTVL.